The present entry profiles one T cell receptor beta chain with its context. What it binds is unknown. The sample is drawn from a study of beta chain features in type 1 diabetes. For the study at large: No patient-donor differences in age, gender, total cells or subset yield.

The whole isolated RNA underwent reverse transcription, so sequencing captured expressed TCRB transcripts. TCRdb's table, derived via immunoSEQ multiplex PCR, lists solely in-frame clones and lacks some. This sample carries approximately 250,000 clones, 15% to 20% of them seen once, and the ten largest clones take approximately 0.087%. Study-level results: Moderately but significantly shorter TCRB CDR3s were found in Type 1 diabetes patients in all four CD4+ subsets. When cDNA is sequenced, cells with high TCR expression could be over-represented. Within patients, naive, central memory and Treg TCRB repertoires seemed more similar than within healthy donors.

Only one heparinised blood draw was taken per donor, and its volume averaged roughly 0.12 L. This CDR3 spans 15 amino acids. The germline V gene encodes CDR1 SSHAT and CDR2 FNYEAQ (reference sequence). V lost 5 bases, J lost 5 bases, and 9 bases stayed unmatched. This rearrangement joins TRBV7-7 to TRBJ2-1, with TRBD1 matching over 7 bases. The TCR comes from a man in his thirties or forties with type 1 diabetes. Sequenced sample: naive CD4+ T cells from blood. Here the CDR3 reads CASSPTGQPNNEQFF. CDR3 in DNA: TGTGCCAGCAGCCCTACGGGACAGCCAAACAATGAGCAGTTCTTC. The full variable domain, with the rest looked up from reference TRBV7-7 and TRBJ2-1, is GAGVSQSPRYKVTKRGQDVTLRCDPISSHATLYWYQQALGQGPEFLTYFNYEAQPDKSGLPSDRFSAERPEGSISTLTIQRTEQRDSAMYRCASSPTGQPNNEQFFGPGTRLTVL.